This TCR beta chain is drawn from a study of shared clonotypes between healthy human individuals. The repertoire was sequenced with immunoSEQ multiplex PCR; TCRdb's copy has only in-frame clones and lacks some. The repertoire holds about 1.1 million clones, approximately 80% seen once, with 0.6% to 0.75% in the top ten. The clonotype comes from a man in his late teens or twenties in good health. Some clones in this sample may be carry-over from other donors' samples. Sequenced material: memory CD4+ T cells from PBMCs. As to subset: CD45RA-negative fraction.

CDR3 sequence: CASISWREQFF. In DNA, the CDR3 is TGTGCCAGCATTTCGTGGCGGGAACAGTTCTTC. The chain recombines TRBV2 with TRBJ2-1; TRBD2 might be the D (6 bases). This CDR3 region has 11 residues. The germline V gene encodes CDR1 SNHLY and CDR2 FYNNEI. V lost 7 bases and J lost 13, with 14 bases in between.